One and the same sample provided the 4 T cell receptor beta chains below, sequenced in a study of beta chain features in type 1 diabetes (dated 2018 in TCRdb). Library method: the immunoSEQ multiplex PCR assay. The entire isolated RNA was reverse transcribed using the High Capacity cDNA Reverse Transcription Kit, and thus expressed TCRB transcripts were sequenced. Held by TCRdb, this immuneACCESS table contains in-frame sequences only and omits some clones. Under half of the omission traces to an unresolved V gene where checked; the cause of the rest is unknown. Counted in this sample were approximately 150,000 clones; 8.5% to 12% of them appeared once. The ten largest account for approximately 1.3% of the sample. Sequences were obtained from naive CD4+ T cells from blood. Reading the label with the study, this specimen's cell subset or site is: true naive CD4+ T cells. Receptors were obtained from a man between 18 and 29 years old in good health.

The gene calls are TRBV4-3 and TRBJ1-5; D remains ambiguous. V gave up 3 bases and J gave up 1 base, with 19 bases separating them. Per germline, CDR1 LGHNA and CDR2 YSLEER. This CDR3 is 18 amino acids long. The CDR3 coding sequence is TGCGCCAGCAGCCATCGACTTCCCGGGGAAGGGAGCAATCAGCCCCAGCATTTT. It encodes CASSHRLPGEGSNQPQHF.

This sequence joins TRBV4-1 and TRBJ1-6, with D possibly TRBD1 on 5 matching bases. Germline CDR1 reads MGHRA; CDR2 reads YSYEKL. V was clipped by 6 bases and J by 5 bases, with 11 bases between them. This CDR3 is built from 14 residues. CDR3 DNA: TGCGCCAGCAGTCCCGACAGAAATAATTCACCCCTCCACTTT. Residues: CASSPDRNNSPLHF.

The table lists this clone with a few counts. The chain combines TRBV7-9 with TRBJ2-3; D is unresolved. The CDR3 length is 11 residues. Germline loops: CDR1 SEHNR, CDR2 FQNEAQ (reference sequence). V lost 5 bases to trimming and J lost 6 bases, with 6 bases between them. The CDR3 DNA follows: TGTGCCAGCAGCCCCAGGGATACGCAGTATTTT. The encoded protein is CASSPRDTQYF.

The gene calls are TRBV5-8 and TRBJ2-1, with D perhaps matching TRBD2 (5 bases). The CDR3 has 16 residues. Germline V lookup: CDR1 SGHTS, CDR2 YDEGEE. V was cut by 0 bases and J by 0 bases, with 10 bases left in between. The CDR3 sequence: CASSLGGTSSYNEQFF. CDR3 coding DNA: TGTGCCAGCAGCTTGGGAGGCACTAGCTCCTACAATGAGCAGTTCTTC.